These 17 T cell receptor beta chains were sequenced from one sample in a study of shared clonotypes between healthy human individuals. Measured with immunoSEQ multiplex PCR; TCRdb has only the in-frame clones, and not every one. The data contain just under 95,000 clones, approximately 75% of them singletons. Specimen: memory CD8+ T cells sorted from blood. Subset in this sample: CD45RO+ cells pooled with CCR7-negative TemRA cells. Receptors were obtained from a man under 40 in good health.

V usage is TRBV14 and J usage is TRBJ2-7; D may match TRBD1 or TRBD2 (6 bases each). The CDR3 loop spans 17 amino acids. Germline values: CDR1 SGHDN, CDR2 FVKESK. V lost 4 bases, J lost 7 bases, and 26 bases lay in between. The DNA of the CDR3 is TGTGCCAGCAGCCCCGAGGTAGGGGGGCAGGTGGATGGGGAGCAGTACTTC. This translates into CASSPEVGGQVDGEQYF.

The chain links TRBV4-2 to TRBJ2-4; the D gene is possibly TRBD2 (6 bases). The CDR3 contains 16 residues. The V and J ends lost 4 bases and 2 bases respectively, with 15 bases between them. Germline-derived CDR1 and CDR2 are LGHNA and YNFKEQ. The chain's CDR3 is CASSLPGLESKNIQYF. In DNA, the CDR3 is TGTGCCAGCAGCCTTCCGGGACTGGAATCCAAAAACATTCAGTACTTC.

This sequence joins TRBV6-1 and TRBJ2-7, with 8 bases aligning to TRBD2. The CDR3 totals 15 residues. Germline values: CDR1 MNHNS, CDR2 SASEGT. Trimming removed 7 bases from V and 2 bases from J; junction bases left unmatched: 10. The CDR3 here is CASKQVDGRAYEQYF. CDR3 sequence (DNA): TGTGCCAGCAAACAAGTAGACGGGAGGGCCTACGAGCAGTACTTC.

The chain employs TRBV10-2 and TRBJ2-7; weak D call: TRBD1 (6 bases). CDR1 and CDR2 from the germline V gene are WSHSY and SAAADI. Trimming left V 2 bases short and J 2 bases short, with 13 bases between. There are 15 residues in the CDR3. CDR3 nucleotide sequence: TGCGCCAGCAGTGAGCCAAGACAGGCGGCCTACGAGCAGTACTTC. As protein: CASSEPRQAAYEQYF.

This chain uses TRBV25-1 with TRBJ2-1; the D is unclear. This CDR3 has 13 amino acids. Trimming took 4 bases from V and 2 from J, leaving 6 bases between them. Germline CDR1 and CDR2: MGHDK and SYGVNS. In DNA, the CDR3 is TGTGCCAGCAGTGCCAAGGCCTACAATGAGCAGTTCTTC. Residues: CASSAKAYNEQFF.

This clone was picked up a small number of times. CDR3 region: CSADQTDTQYF. In DNA, the CDR3 is TGCAGCGCAGACCAAACAGATACGCAGTATTTT. This chain connects TRBV29-1 to TRBJ2-3; D remains unclear. This CDR3 is built from 11 residues. V lost 7 bases, J lost 3 bases, and 8 bases lay in between. The germline CDR1 and CDR2 sequences are SQVTM and ANQGSEA.

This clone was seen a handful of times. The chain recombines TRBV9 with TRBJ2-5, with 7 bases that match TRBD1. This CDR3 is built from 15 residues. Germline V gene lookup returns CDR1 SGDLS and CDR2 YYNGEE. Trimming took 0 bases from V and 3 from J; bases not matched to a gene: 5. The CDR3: CASSVEGGTKETQYF. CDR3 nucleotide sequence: TGTGCCAGCAGCGTAGAAGGGGGCACCAAAGAGACCCAGTACTTC.

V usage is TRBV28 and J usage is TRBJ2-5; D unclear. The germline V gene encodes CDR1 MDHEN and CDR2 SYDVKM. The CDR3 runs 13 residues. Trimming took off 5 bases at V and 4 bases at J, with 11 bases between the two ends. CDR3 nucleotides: TGTGCCAGCAGTAGACCCCCACCAGAGACCCAGTACTTC. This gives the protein CASSRPPPETQYF.

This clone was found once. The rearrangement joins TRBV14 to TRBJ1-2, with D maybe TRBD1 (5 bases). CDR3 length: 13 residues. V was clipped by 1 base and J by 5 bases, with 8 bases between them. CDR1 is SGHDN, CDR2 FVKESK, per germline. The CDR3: CASSQGQGYGYTF. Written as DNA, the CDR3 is TGTGCCAGCAGCCAAGGCCAGGGATATGGCTACACCTTC.

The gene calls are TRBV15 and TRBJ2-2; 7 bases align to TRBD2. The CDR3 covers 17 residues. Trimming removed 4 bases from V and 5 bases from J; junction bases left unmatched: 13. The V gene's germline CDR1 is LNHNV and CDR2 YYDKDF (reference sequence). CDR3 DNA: TGTGCCACCAGCACTGGGAGGGACCTACTGATGACCGGGGAGCTGTTTTTT. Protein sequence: CATSTGRDLLMTGELFF.

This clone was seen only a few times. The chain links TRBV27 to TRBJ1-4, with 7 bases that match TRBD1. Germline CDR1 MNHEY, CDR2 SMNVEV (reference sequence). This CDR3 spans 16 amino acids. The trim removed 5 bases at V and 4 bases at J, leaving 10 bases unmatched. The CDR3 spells CASSPTDRAINEKLFF. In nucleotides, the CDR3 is TGTGCCAGCAGTCCGACCGACAGGGCGATTAATGAAAAACTGTTTTTT.

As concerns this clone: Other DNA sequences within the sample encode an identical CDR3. CDR3 in amino acids: CASSLEAEYEQYF. The CDR3 region has the DNA TGTGCCAGCAGCTTAGAAGCGGAGTACGAGCAGTACTTC. J is TRBJ2-7 and V is TRBV7-2; weak D call: TRBD2 (5 bases). The CDR3 consists of 13 residues. CDR1 is SGHTA, CDR2 FQGNSA, per germline. The germline V and J ends were trimmed by 1 base and 4 bases, with 8 bases remaining between them.

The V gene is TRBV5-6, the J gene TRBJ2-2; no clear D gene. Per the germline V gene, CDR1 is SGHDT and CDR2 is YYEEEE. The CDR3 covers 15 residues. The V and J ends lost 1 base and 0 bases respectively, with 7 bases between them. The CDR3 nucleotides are TGTGCCAGCAGCTTGCTAGGCCCGAACACCGGGGAGCTGTTTTTT. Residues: CASSLLGPNTGELFF.

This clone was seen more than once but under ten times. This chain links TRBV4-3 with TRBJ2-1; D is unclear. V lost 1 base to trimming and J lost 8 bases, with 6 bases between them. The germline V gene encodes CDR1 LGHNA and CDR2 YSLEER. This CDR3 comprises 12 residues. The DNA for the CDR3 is TGCGCCAGCAGCCAAGTTGGGGATGAGCAGTTCTTC. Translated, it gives CASSQVGDEQFF.

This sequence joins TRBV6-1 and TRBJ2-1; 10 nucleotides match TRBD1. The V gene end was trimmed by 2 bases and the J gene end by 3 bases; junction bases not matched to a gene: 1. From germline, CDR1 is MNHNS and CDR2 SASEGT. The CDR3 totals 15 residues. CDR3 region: CASSERTGGYNEQFF. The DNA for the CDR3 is TGTGCCAGCAGTGAAAGGACAGGGGGCTACAATGAGCAGTTCTTC.

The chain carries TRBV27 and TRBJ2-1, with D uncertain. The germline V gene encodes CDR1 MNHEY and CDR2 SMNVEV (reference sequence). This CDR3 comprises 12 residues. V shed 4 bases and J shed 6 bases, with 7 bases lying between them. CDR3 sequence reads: CASSSTRNEQFF. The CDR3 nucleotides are TGTGCCAGCAGTTCGACCCGCAATGAGCAGTTCTTC.

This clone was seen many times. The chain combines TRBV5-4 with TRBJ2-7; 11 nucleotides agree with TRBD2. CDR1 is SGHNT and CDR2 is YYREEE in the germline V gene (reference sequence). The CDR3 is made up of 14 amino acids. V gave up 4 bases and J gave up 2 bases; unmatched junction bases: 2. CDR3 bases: TGTGCCAGCAGCATACTAGCGGGAGCCTACGAGCAGTACTTC. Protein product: CASSILAGAYEQYF.